The subject of this entry is one T cell receptor beta chain. V shed 6 bases, J shed 9 bases, and the junction held 13 bases outside the gene matches. This CDR3 is 14 amino acids long. Germline-derived CDR1 and CDR2 are SQVTM and ANQGSEA. This entry is derived from a study of CD8+ T cells in alopecia areata. About the research overall: Oral tofacitinib (5 to 10 mg twice daily) was administered to treated patients.

cDNA prepared by RNA extraction and subsequent reverse transcription served as the template for sequencing. Using immunoSEQ multiplex PCR, the repertoire was profiled, and TCRdb retains in-frame clones only, with some absent. The data show 120,000 or so clones, more than 30% seen once. V and J are TRBV29-1 and TRBJ2-3; TRBD2 matches at 9 bases. The sample was CD4+ T cells sorted from blood. This receptor was identified in a human donor with alopecia areata. CDR3 sequence: CSVLGGGARGTQYF. The CDR3 bases are TGCAGCGTCCTTGGCGGGGGGGCCAGGGGGACGCAGTATTTT.